The clone carrying this TCR beta chain occurred once. This specimen belongs to a study of blood T cell repertoires in COVID-19. Overall study context: Samples taken during acute and convalescent COVID-19 were collected in the United States, Italy and Spain. From T cells, B-cell-depleted T cells, or PBMCs came the material, which was cDNA or gDNA.

This CDR3 comprises 11 residues. Germline-derived CDR1 and CDR2 are SGHRS and YFSETQ. V was pared by 0 bases and J by 5 bases, with 2 bases between. Original handling: Estimates of nucleated cell counts were drawn from the amplification of reference gene primers. Data came from immunoSEQ multiplex PCR; TCRdb stores just in-frame clones and leaves some out. The D gene and trimming were derived from the DNA, and the V and J assignments and clone size from that table. The data show some 400,000 clones, with more than 75% seen just once and 3% held by the top ten. The sequencing input was peripheral blood. The TCR sequence derives from a human donor in a cohort sampled during active COVID-19. The V and J genes are TRBV5-1 and TRBJ2-5; D remains unclear. The CDR3 sequence is CASSLAETQYF. The CDR3 nucleotides read TGCGCCAGCAGCTTGGCGGAGACCCAGTACTTC.